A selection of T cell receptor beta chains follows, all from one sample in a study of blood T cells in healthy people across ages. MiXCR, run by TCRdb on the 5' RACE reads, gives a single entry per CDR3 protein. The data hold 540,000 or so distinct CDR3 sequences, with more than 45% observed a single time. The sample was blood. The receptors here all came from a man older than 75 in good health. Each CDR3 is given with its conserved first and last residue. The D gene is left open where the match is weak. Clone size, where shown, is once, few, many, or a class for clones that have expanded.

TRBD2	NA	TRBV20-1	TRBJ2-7	CSARGLTRGDEQYF	TGCAGTGCCAGAGGGTTAACGCGGGGGGACGAGCAGTACTTC
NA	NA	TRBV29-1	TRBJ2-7	CSVGTSPYEQYF	TGCAGCGTTGGTACGTCACCCTACGAGCAGTACTTC
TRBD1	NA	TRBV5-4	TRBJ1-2	CTSNFETGGFGYTF	TGTACCAGCAACTTCGAGACAGGGGGGTTTGGCTACACCTTC
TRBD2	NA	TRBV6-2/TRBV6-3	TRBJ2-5	CASLAGVLETQYF	TGTGCCAGCCTAGCGGGAGTCTTGGAGACCCAGTACTTC
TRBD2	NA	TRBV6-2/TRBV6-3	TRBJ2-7	CASSYQPGSGSLAYEQYF	TGTGCCAGCAGTTACCAACCAGGTAGCGGGAGCCTGGCCTACGAGCAGTACTTC
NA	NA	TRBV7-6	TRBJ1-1	CASSSIFGGREAFF	TGTGCCAGCAGTTCCATTTTTGGGGGCAGAGAAGCTTTCTTT
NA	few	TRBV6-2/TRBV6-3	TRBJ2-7	CASRPLGGSYEQYF	TGTGCCAGCAGACCCCTCGGCGGATCCTACGAGCAGTACTTC
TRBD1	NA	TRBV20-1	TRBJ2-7	CSAKGQVLYEQYF	TGCAGTGCAAAGGGACAGGTTCTGTACGAGCAGTACTTC
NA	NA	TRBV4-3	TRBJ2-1	CASSQDKSSYNEQFF	TGCGCCAGCAGCCAAGACAAGAGCTCCTACAATGAGCAGTTCTTC
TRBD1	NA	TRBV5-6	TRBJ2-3	CASSLTQGSRTDTQYF	TGTGCCAGCAGCTTGACACAGGGGTCGCGCACAGATACGCAGTATTTT
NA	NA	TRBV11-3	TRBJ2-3	CASSLGDATSTDTQYF	TGTGCCAGCAGCTTAGGGGACGCCACTAGCACAGATACGCAGTATTTT
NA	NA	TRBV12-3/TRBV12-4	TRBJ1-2	CASSFGGNGYTF	TGTGCCAGCAGTTTCGGGGGTAATGGCTACACCTTC
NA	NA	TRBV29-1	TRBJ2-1	CSAVGPRRQLGNEQFF	TGCAGCGCTGTGGGACCTCGAAGACAACTAGGGAATGAGCAGTTCTTC
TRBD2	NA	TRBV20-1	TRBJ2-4	CSAFAGLVGTKNIQYF	TGCAGTGCTTTTGCCGGACTAGTAGGCACAAAAAACATTCAGTACTTC
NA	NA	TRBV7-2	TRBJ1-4	CASSLVPGAVEKLFF	TGTGCCAGCAGCTTAGTCCCGGGGGCCGTCGAAAAACTGTTTTTT
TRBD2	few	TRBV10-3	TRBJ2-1	CAISEYLAGEGEQFF	TGTGCCATCAGTGAATATTTAGCGGGAGAGGGAGAGCAGTTCTTC
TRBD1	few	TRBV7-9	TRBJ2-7	CASSLGTGAQDEQYF	TGTGCCAGCAGCTTAGGGACAGGGGCGCAGGACGAGCAGTACTTC
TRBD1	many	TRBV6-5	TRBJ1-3	CASSTRNPGQSFRRGNTIYF	TGTGCCAGCAGTACTAGAAACCCGGGACAGTCCTTTCGTCGAGGAAACACCATATATTTT
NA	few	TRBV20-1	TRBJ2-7	CSAPGRGTYEQYF	TGCAGTGCCCCCGGACGGGGCACCTACGAGCAGTACTTC
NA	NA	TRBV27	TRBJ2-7	CASSPRAGVSYEQYF	TGTGCCAGCAGTCCCCGGGCGGGTGTCTCCTACGAGCAGTACTTC
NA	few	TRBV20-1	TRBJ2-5	CSARELPSETQYF	TGCAGTGCTAGAGAACTACCCAGTGAGACCCAGTACTTC
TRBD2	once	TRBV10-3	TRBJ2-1	CAIMAGGTKSYNEQFF	TGTGCCATCATGGCGGGAGGGACCAAGTCCTACAATGAGCAGTTCTTC
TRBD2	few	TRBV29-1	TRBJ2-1	CSVRNGGLAGAISSYNEQFF	TGCAGCGTCCGAAATGGGGGACTAGCGGGAGCCATTAGCTCCTACAATGAGCAGTTCTTC
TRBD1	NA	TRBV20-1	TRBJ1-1	CSARQGTRGNTEAFF	TGCAGTGCGAGACAGGGGACGCGCGGGAACACTGAAGCTTTCTTT